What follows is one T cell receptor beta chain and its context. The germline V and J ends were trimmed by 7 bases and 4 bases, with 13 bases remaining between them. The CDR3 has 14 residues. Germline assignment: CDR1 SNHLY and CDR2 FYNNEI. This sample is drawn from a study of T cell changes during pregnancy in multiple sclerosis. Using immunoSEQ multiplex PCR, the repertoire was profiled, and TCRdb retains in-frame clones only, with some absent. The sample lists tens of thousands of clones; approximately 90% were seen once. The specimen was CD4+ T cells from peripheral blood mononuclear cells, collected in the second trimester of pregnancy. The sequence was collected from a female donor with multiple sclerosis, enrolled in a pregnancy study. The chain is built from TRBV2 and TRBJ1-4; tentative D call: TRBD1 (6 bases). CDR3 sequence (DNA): TGTGCCAGCACCGCGGGGGCCATTAATGAAAAACTGTTTTTT. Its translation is CASTAGAINEKLFF.